Listed here is a single TCR beta chain. These data come from a study of T cell responses to AZD1222 COVID-19 vaccine. Assay: immunoSEQ multiplex PCR; the TCRdb copy retains only in-frame clones and omits some. The top ten hold around 0.57% of the sample, which has around 270,000 clones, approximately 94% seen once. Between the trimmed V and J ends, which lost 1 base and 0 bases, there was a span of 13 bases. CDR3 length: 16 amino acids. Germline V lookup: CDR1 MDHEN, CDR2 SYDVKM. The chain uses TRBV28 and TRBJ2-7; tentatively, D is TRBD1 (6 bases). The source is an adult who received the AZD1222 COVID-19 vaccine. The material sequenced was peripheral blood, taken 28 days after the second AZD1222 dose. CDR3 in DNA: TGTGCCAGCAGTTTATCCCCGGGACACTACTCCTACGAGCAGTACTTC. The encoded protein is CASSLSPGHYSYEQYF.